The TCR beta chain under discussion was sequenced for a study of blood T cell repertoires in COVID-19. The length of the CDR3 is 16 residues. CDR1 is SGHDN, CDR2 FVKESK, per germline. Trimming took 4 bases from V and 2 from J; bases not matched to a gene: 11. Per the original data handling: Estimation of nucleated cell counts was performed using reference gene primer amplification. The assay was immunoSEQ multiplex PCR, and TCRdb's table has in-frame clones only and misses some. V, J and clone size are those of that table, while D and trimming were read from the DNA. The data show under 250,000 clones, approximately 80% seen once.

Specimen: peripheral blood. The origin of this receptor is a woman aged 18 to 35 with acute or convalescent COVID-19. The gene calls are TRBV14 and TRBJ2-7, with 7 bases fitting TRBD2. DNA for the CDR3: TGTGCCAGCAGCCTACAAGGGAACGGGGGGACCTACGAGCAGTACTTC. Residues: CASSLQGNGGTYEQYF.